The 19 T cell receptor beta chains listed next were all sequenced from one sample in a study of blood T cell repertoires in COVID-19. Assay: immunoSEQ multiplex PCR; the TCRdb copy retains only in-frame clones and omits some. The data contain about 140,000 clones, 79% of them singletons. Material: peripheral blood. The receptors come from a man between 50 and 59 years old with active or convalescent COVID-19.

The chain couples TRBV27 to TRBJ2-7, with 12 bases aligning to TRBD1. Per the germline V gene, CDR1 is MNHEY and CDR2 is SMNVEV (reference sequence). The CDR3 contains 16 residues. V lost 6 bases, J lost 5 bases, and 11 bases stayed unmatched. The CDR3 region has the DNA TGTGCCAGCAGCTGGGGGTGGGACAGGGGGCCGAACGAGCAGTACTTC. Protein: CASSWGWDRGPNEQYF.

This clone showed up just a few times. The CDR3 here is CASSLGTGATYEQYF. The CDR3, as DNA: TGTGCCAGCAGCTTGGGTACAGGGGCGACCTACGAGCAGTACTTC. The V and J genes are TRBV7-3 and TRBJ2-7; 7 bases align to TRBD1. The CDR3 loop spans 15 amino acids. The germline V gene encodes CDR1 SGHTA and CDR2 FQGTGA. Unmatched junction bases numbered 7, after V lost 3 bases and J lost 2 bases.

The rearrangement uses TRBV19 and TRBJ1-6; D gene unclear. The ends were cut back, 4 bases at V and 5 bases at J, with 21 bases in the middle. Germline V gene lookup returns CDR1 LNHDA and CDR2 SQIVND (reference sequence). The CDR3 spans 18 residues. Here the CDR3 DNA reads TGTGCCAGTAGTAGTAAGCGGCAGGAAGGAGCAAATAATTCACCCCTCCACTTT. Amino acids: CASSSKRQEGANNSPLHF.

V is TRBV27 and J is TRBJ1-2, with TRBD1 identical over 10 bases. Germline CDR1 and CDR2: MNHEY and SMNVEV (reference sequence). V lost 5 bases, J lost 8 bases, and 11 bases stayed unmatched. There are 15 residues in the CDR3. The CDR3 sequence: CASSPPGTGAKGYTF. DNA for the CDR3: TGTGCCAGCAGTCCGCCCGGGACAGGGGCCAAAGGCTACACCTTC.

CDR3 sequence (DNA): TGTGCCAGCTCCCCCGGGACAGGTCATGAAAAACTGTTTTTT. Protein product: CASSPGTGHEKLFF. The chain recombines TRBV18 with TRBJ1-4; 8 nucleotides match TRBD1. Germline V gene sequence: CDR1 KGHSH, CDR2 LQKENI. Trimming took 6 bases from V and 6 from J; bases not matched to a gene: 6. The CDR3 loop spans 14 amino acids.

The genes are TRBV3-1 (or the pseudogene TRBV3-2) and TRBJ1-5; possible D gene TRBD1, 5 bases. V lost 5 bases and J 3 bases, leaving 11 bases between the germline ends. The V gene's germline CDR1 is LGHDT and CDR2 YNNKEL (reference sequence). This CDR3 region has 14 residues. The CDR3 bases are TGTGCCAGCAGCACGACAGCATACAATCAGCCCCAGCATTTT. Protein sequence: CASSTTAYNQPQHF.

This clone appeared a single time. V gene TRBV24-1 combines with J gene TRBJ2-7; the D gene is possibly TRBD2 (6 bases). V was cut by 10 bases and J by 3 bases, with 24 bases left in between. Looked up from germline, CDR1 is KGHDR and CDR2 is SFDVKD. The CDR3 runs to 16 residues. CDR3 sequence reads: CATGAPRGTLIYEQYF. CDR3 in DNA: TGTGCCACAGGCGCCCCCAGAGGGACTTTAATCTACGAGCAGTACTTC.

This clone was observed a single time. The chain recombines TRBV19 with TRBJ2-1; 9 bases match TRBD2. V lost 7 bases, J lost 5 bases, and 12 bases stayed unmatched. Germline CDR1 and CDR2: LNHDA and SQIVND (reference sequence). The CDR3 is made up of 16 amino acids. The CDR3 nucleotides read TGTGCCAGTAATTCCCTCTCGACTAGCGGTAACAATGAGCAGTTCTTC. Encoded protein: CASNSLSTSGNNEQFF.

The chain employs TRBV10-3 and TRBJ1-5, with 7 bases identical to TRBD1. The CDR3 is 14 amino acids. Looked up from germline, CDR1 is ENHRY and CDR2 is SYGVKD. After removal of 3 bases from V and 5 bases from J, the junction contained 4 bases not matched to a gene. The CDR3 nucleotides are TGTGCCATCAGTGACGCAGGGGGGCATCAGCCCCAGCATTTT. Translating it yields CAISDAGGHQPQHF.

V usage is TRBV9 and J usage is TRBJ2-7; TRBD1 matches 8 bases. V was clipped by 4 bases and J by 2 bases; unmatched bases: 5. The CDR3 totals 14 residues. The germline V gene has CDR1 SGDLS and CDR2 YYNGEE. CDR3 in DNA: TGTGCCAGCAGCAGGGGACAGGCAACCTACGAGCAGTACTTC. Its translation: CASSRGQATYEQYF.

CDR3 region: CASTQEATGYEQYF. For the CDR3, the DNA is TGTGCCAGCACTCAAGAGGCGACAGGCTACGAGCAGTACTTC. The chain combines TRBV28 with TRBJ2-7, with D possibly being TRBD1 (6 bases). This CDR3 region has 14 residues. Trimming took off 7 bases at V and 3 bases at J, with 16 bases between the two ends. CDR1 and CDR2 from the germline V gene are MDHEN and SYDVKM.

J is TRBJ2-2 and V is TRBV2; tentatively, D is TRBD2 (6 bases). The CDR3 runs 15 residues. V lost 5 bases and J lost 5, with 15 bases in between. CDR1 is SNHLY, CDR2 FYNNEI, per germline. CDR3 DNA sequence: TGTGCCAGCAGTTTCGAGACTAGAGATACCGGGGAGCTGTTTTTT. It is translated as CASSFETRDTGELFF.

The CDR3 loop is CASTPSGPQVAQFF. The CDR3 DNA reads TGCGCCAGCACTCCCAGCGGGCCTCAAGTGGCGCAGTTCTTC. This chain uses TRBV10-2 with TRBJ2-1, with TRBD2 as a possible D gene (6 bases). V lost 7 bases and J 12 bases, leaving 22 bases between the germline ends. This CDR3 has 14 residues. Germline V CDR1 and CDR2: WSHSY, SAAADI.

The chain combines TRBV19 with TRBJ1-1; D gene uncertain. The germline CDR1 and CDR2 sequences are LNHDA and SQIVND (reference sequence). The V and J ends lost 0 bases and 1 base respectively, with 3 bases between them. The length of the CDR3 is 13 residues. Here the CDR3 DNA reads TGTGCCAGTAGTATAGAGAGGAACACTGAAGCTTTCTTT. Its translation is CASSIERNTEAFF.

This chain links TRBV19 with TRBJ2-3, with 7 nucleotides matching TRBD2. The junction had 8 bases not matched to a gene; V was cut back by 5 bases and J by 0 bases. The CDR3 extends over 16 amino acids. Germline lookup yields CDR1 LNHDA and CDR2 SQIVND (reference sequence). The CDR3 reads CASSVLAAASTDTQYF. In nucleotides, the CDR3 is TGTGCCAGTAGTGTCCTAGCGGCCGCGAGCACAGATACGCAGTATTTT.

The CDR3 sequence is CASSQWRTANYGYTF. The CDR3 DNA follows: TGTGCCAGCAGTCAATGGAGGACAGCTAACTATGGCTACACCTTC. The rearrangement joins TRBV28 to TRBJ1-2, with D possibly TRBD1 on 6 matching bases. Germline lookup yields CDR1 MDHEN and CDR2 SYDVKM. There are 15 residues in the CDR3. Trimming shortened V by 5 bases and J by 0 bases, and 13 bases separated the two germline ends.

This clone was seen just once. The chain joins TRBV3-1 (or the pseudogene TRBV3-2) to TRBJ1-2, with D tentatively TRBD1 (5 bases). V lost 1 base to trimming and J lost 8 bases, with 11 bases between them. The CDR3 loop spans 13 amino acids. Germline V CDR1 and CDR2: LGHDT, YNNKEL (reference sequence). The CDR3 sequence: CASSQGSRGGYTF. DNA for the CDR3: TGTGCCAGCAGCCAAGGCTCCCGGGGGGGCTACACCTTC.

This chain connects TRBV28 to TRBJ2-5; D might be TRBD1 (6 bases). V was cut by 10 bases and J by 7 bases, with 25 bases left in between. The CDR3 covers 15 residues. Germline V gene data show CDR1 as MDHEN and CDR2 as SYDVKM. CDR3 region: CATHRARGGWMTQYF. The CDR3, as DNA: TGTGCCACTCACCGGGCCAGAGGGGGATGGATGACCCAGTACTTC.

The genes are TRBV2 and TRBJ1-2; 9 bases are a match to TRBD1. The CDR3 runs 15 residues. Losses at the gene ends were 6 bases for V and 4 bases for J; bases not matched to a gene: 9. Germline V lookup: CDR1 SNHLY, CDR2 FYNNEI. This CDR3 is CASRGRTGVGYGYTF. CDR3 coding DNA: TGTGCCAGCAGGGGGAGGACAGGGGTTGGCTATGGCTACACCTTC.